Included here is one TCR beta chain sequence, with context. Antigen specificity is unknown. This entry comes from a study of T cell responses to AZD1222 COVID-19 vaccine. Study-wide background: Second doses at about 4 or about 12 weeks were pooled. General study results and limits: CD4 TCRs associated with vaccination spanned spike, dominating at 160-218 and 743-854. Females outnumbered males among donors, who were mostly white British; clonal diversity was possibly underestimated.

The CDR3 length is 13 residues. The germline CDR1 and CDR2 sequences are SGHRS and YFSETQ. V shed 7 bases, J shed 6 bases, and the junction held 6 bases outside the gene matches. TCRdb's table, derived via immunoSEQ multiplex PCR, lists solely in-frame clones and lacks some. The table has roughly 190,000 clones, approximately 90% seen once. The chain is built from TRBV5-1 and TRBJ2-2, with 7 nucleotides matching TRBD1. This specimen was peripheral blood, taken on day 0 of AZD1222 vaccination. This sequence was found in an adult in good health. Here the CDR3 reads CASATGEPGELFF. As DNA, the CDR3 is TGCGCCAGCGCAACAGGGGAGCCCGGGGAGCTGTTTTTT.